This T cell receptor beta chain was sequenced in a study of molecular identifiers for immune sequencing clone quantification. Findings and caveats of the study: Clones of above 20 RNA copies carried over 99% of effector molecules; in naive cells they carried under 1%.

Germline V gene sequence: CDR1 LGHNT, CDR2 FRNRAP. The CDR3 has 15 residues. Germline trimming cut 4 bases from V and 5 bases from J; bases unmatched to any gene: 11. Generation of bulk TCR libraries relied on previously described methods and listed TCR primers. Each CDR3 protein is one row after TCRdb ran MiXCR on the PCR reads. The data contain about 320,000 distinct CDR3 sequences, 24% of them seen just once; the ten biggest clones take up around 0.7%. Preparation of naive CD8 libraries involved roughly 18,000 to 1,100,000 sorted cells and 10%, 30% or 50% RNA. As CD8+CD4-CCR7+CD45RA+ cells, naive CD8 T cells were sorted. This clonotype was counted many times. Antigen unknown.

The rearrangement joins TRBV12-5 to TRBJ2-7, with TRBD1 identical over 7 bases. The sequence was obtained from a human donor in good health. Some libraries in this study had Jurkat cell RNA spiked in. Sequenced material: naive CD8+ T cells from blood, with Jurkat cell RNA spiked in. The subset: FACS-sorted CD8+CD4-CCR7+CD45RA+ naive T cells. Written as DNA, the CDR3 is TGTGCTAGTGGTTCCACACAGGGGTCCCCCCACGAGCAGTACTTC. Translation: CASGSTQGSPHEQYF.